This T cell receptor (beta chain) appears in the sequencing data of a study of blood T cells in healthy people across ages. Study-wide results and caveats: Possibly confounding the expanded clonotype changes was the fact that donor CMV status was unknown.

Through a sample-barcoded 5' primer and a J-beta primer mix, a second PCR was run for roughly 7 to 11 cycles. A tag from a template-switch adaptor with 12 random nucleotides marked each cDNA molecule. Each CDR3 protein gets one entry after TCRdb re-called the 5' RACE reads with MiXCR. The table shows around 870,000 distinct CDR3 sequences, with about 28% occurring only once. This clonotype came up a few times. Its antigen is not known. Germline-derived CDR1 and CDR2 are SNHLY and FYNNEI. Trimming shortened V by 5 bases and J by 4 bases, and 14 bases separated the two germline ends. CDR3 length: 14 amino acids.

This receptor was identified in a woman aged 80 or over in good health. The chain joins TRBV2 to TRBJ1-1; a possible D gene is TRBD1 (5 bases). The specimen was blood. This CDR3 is CASSPVGRATEAFF. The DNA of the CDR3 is TGTGCCAGCAGTCCCGTGGGCAGGGCCACTGAAGCTTTCTTT.